The clone carrying this T cell receptor beta chain showed up just a few times. The antigen is not known. Every donor provided one heparinised blood draw, which averaged roughly 120 mL. CD45RO/CCR7/CD25/CD127/CD95/CD27 sorting isolated CD4+ naive, central memory, regulatory and stem cell-like memory cells. Reverse transcription of all isolated RNA meant that expressed TCRB transcripts were sequenced. Using immunoSEQ multiplex PCR, the repertoire was profiled, and TCRdb retains in-frame clones only, with some absent. The sample yields under 200,000 clones, about 8.1% seen once. The CDR3 has 14 residues. The V gene lost 5 bases and the J gene lost 6 bases, with 17 bases spanning the gap. Germline lookup yields CDR1 MNHEY and CDR2 SVGAGI. The data originate from a study of beta chain features in type 1 diabetes. Study at large: On cell yields, gender and age, patients and healthy donors were similar.

Study findings and constraints: In type 1 diabetes patients, VDJ junctions had fewer insertions; deletions at these junctions were more frequent.

The chain has TRBV6-5 and TRBJ2-7; D may be TRBD1 (5 bases). The source of this sequence is a man between 18 and 35 years old in good health. Sequenced sample: central memory CD4+ T cells from blood. This chain's CDR3 is CASSPDLQAPEQYF. The DNA of the CDR3 is TGTGCCAGCAGTCCCGACTTACAGGCGCCCGAGCAGTACTTC.